These 10 T cell receptor beta chains were sequenced from one sample in a study of blood T cell repertoires in COVID-19. Sequencing used immunoSEQ multiplex PCR; TCRdb keeps in-frame clones, though not all of them. The sample includes roughly 220,000 clones, 84% seen only once; the top ten take about 20%. Sample: peripheral blood. These receptors all stem from a young man with active or convalescent COVID-19.

The chain joins TRBV7-2 to TRBJ2-7; 14 bases are a match to TRBD2. The ends lost 0 bases at V and 4 bases at J; junction bases unmatched: 2. This CDR3 spans 16 amino acids. Germline-derived CDR1 and CDR2 are SGHTA and FQGNSA. The CDR3 sequence is CASSLARTSGGYEQYF. The CDR3 DNA is TGTGCCAGCAGCTTAGCAAGGACTAGCGGGGGGTACGAGCAGTACTTC.

The chain links TRBV7-2 to TRBJ2-3; the match to TRBD2 covers 12 bases. Per germline, CDR1 SGHTA and CDR2 FQGNSA. The CDR3 is 16 amino acids. V shed 5 bases, J shed 4 bases, and the junction held 7 bases outside the gene matches. The CDR3: CASSPETSGSADTQYF. The CDR3 DNA sequence: TGTGCCAGCAGCCCGGAGACTAGCGGGAGTGCAGATACGCAGTATTTT.

The chain is built from TRBV7-8 and TRBJ2-3; 8 bases are shared with TRBD2. The CDR3 is made up of 14 amino acids. After removal of 3 bases from V and 9 bases from J, the junction contained 8 bases not matched to a gene. Germline V gene lookup returns CDR1 SGHVS and CDR2 FQNEAQ. CDR3 sequence: CASSFSSGEGTQYF. Here the CDR3 DNA reads TGTGCCAGCAGCTTTAGTAGCGGGGAGGGAACGCAGTATTTT.

The chain couples TRBV6-1 to TRBJ1-5; 8 nucleotides line up with TRBD1. Germline CDR1 MNHNS, CDR2 SASEGT. Trimming removed 2 bases from V and 1 base from J; junction bases left unmatched: 1. This CDR3 region has 15 residues. Here the CDR3 reads CASSEQGASNQPQHF. CDR3 nucleotide sequence: TGTGCCAGCAGTGAACAGGGGGCAAGCAATCAGCCCCAGCATTTT.

This clone was recorded only once. This rearrangement joins TRBV18 to TRBJ1-5, with D possibly being TRBD1 (5 bases). Germline V CDR1 and CDR2: KGHSH, LQKENI. CDR3 size: 13 residues. V lost 4 bases and J lost 6, with 10 bases in between. Here the CDR3 reads CASSRGEGQPQHF. The DNA for the CDR3 is TGTGCCAGCTCACGGGGGGAGGGTCAGCCCCAGCATTTT.

The CDR3 loop is CASSLAGRGTGYYEQYF. Written as DNA, the CDR3 is TGCGCCAGCAGCCTAGCCGGCCGGGGGACAGGGTACTACGAGCAGTACTTC. The genes are TRBV5-1 and TRBJ2-7, with TRBD1 matching over 9 bases. V was pared by 4 bases and J by 3 bases, with 14 bases of the junction left unmatched. CDR1 SGHRS and CDR2 YFSETQ come from the germline V gene. CDR3 length: 17 amino acids.

The V gene is TRBV9, the J gene TRBJ2-3, with 10 bases lining up with TRBD2. Trimming took 0 bases from V and 2 from J; bases not matched to a gene: 12. CDR1 SGDLS and CDR2 YYNGEE come from the germline V gene. This CDR3 comprises 19 residues. The CDR3 protein is CASSVATVGAGGFTDTQYF. In nucleotides, the CDR3 is TGTGCCAGCAGCGTAGCTACTGTGGGAGCGGGGGGGTTCACAGATACGCAGTATTTT. Full variable domain (remainder filled in from reference TRBV9 and TRBJ2-3): DSGVTQTPKHLITATGQRVTLRCSPRSGDLSVYWYQQSLDQGLQFLIQYYNGEERAKGNILERFSAQQFPDLHSELNLSSLELGDSALYFCASSVATVGAGGFTDTQYFGPGTRLTVL.

J is TRBJ1-5 and V is TRBV24-1; 7 nucleotides agree with TRBD1. Trimming at V came to 2 bases and at J to 11 bases, leaving 11 bases not matched to a gene. This CDR3 comprises 15 residues. Germline CDR1 reads KGHDR; CDR2 reads SFDVKD. The CDR3 loop reads CATSDSETGPRAQHF. As DNA, the CDR3 is TGTGCCACCAGTGATTCTGAGACAGGGCCTAGGGCCCAGCATTTT.

The chain uses TRBV6-2 or TRBV6-3 and TRBJ2-2, with 7 bases matching TRBD2. Trimming removed 4 bases from V and 5 bases from J; junction bases left unmatched: 1. The CDR3 spans 13 residues. Germline CDR1 is MNHEY and CDR2 is SVGEGT. CDR3 residues: CASSFGGTGELFF. CDR3 bases: TGTGCCAGCAGTTTCGGGGGGACCGGGGAGCTGTTTTTT.

J is TRBJ2-7 and V is TRBV3-1 (or the pseudogene TRBV3-2); 9 positions agree with TRBD2. The CDR3 loop spans 16 amino acids. The V segment lost 3 bases and the J segment 2 bases; nucleotides outside the gene matches: 8. Germline CDR1 reads LGHDT; CDR2 reads YNNKEL (reference sequence). The CDR3 loop reads CASSQPGAGGPYEQYF. DNA of the CDR3: TGTGCCAGCAGCCAGCCGGGAGCGGGAGGACCCTACGAGCAGTACTTC.